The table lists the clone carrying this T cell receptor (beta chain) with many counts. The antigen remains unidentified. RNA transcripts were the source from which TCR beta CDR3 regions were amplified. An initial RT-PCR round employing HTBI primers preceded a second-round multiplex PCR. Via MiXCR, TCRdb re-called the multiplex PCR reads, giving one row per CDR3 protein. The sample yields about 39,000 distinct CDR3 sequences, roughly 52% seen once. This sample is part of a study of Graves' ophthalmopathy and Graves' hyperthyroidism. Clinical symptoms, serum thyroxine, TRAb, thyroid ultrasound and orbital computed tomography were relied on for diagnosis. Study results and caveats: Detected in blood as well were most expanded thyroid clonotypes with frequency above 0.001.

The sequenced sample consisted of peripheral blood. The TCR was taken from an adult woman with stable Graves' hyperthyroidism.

CDR3 region: CASSRTGGVIGGELFF. DNA for the CDR3: TGTGCCAGCAGTCGTACAGGGGGCGTAATCGGCGGGGAGCTGTTTTTT. This chain links TRBV6-5 with TRBJ2-2, with 9 bases fitting TRBD1. Per the germline V gene, CDR1 is MNHEY and CDR2 is SVGAGI. This CDR3 has 16 amino acids. The ends lost 5 bases at V and 7 bases at J; junction bases unmatched: 11.